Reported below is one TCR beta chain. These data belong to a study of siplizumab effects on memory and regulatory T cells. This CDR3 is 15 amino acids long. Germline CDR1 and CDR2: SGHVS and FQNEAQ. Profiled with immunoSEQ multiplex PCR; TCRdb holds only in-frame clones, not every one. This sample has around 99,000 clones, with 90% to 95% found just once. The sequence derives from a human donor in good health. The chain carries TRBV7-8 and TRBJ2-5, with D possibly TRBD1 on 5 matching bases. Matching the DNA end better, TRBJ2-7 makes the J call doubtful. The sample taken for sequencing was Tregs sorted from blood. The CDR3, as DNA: TGTGCCAGCAGCTTAGCGCCTTCGACAGCCTACGAGCAGTACTTC. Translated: CASSLAPSTAYEQYF.